The rows below give T cell receptor beta chains drawn from one sample of a study of early T cells in non-severe SARS-CoV-2 infection. Via MiXCR, TCRdb re-called the 5' RACE reads, giving one row per CDR3 protein. In the table there are roughly 80,000 distinct CDR3 sequences, about 14% of which are singletons. The specimen was whole blood. The receptors originated from an adult who was a healthcare worker with PCR-confirmed SARS-CoV-2 infection or an uninfected control (not recorded which). Both conserved end residues are part of each CDR3. Each record gives: D gene, J gene, V gene, clone size, CDR3 DNA, CDR3 protein. D genes are given only for firm matches. Not every row has a clone size; where given, it reads once, few, many or a size class.

>-|TRBJ1-6|TRBV5-5|-
TGTGCCAGCAGCCGCGCAGGGCAAGACTCACCCCTCCACTTT
CASSRAGQDSPLHF
>TRBD2|TRBJ2-7|TRBV4-2|many
TGTGCCAGCAGCCCGGGGGGGGACGAGCAGTACTTC
CASSPGGDEQYF
>TRBD1|TRBJ1-1|TRBV20-1|few
TGCAGTGCTAGAACAGGGGCAATGAACACTGAAGCTTTCTTT
CSARTGAMNTEAFF
>-|TRBJ2-5|TRBV29-1|-
TGCAGCGTTGTTGGGGATAAATCAGAGACCCAGTACTTC
CSVVGDKSETQYF
>-|TRBJ1-5|TRBV7-8|few
TGTGCCAGCAGCTTAGGAATCAGGGCAGGCGTTCAGCCCCAGCATTTT
CASSLGIRAGVQPQHF
>TRBD1|TRBJ2-7|TRBV28|-
TGTGCCAGCAGTTCTTGGGGACAGGGGGAACGCCACAACTACGAGCAGTACTTC
CASSSWGQGERHNYEQYF
>TRBD2|TRBJ2-1|TRBV2|many
TGTGCCAGCAGGTCTAGCGGGAGGGCCGGGAATGAGCAGTTCTTC
CASRSSGRAGNEQFF
>TRBD2|TRBJ2-3|TRBV25-1|-
TGTGCCAGCGCCAGGTTTAGCGGGAGCGGAACAGATACGCAGTATTTT
CASARFSGSGTDTQYF
>TRBD2|TRBJ2-3|TRBV7-2|few
TGTGCCAGCAGCTCACAGCGGGAGCTGTATACGCAGTATTTT
CASSSQRELYTQYF
>TRBD1|TRBJ2-1|TRBV18|few
TGTGCCAGCTCACCAGGGACAGGGGGTCACAATGAGCAGTTCTTC
CASSPGTGGHNEQFF
>-|TRBJ2-4|TRBV7-9|many
TGTGCCAGCAGCTCCGGGGTGGGGGCAAGCCTGCAGGACTTC
CASSSGVGASLQDF
>TRBD1|TRBJ2-7|TRBV2|many
TGTGCCAGCAGTCACAGGGGCTCCTACGAGCAGTACTTC
CASSHRGSYEQYF
>-|TRBJ1-4|TRBV7-9|-
TGTGCCTCGAGCGGCGACTCCCTGCGGGAAAAACTGTTTTTT
CASSGDSLREKLFF
>-|TRBJ1-2|TRBV30|few
TGTGCCTCAAAAAACCTAGGCTGGGACTATGGCTACACCTTC
CASKNLGWDYGYTF
>TRBD1|TRBJ2-3|TRBV7-2|few
TGTGCCAGCACCCGAAACACAGGGGCCTCCGGTACGCAGTATTTT
CASTRNTGASGTQYF
>TRBD1|TRBJ1-5|TRBV10-2|many
TGCGCCAGCAGGGAGGGACAGGTTAGACAGCCCCAGCATTTT
CASREGQVRQPQHF
>-|TRBJ1-5|TRBV6-5|many
TGTGCCAGCAGTTACTCGAACGGGGCTTATCAGCCCCAGCATTTT
CASSYSNGAYQPQHF
>-|TRBJ2-3|TRBV7-2|many
TGTGCCAGCATCCCACAGCGCACAGATACGCAGTATTTT
CASIPQRTDTQYF
>-|TRBJ2-2|TRBV12-3/TRBV12-4|many
TGTGCCAGCAGCGGGGGCGGCACCGGGGAGCTGTTTTTT
CASSGGGTGELFF
>TRBD2|TRBJ2-3|TRBV20-1|-
TGCAGTGCTAGCCGGTCTAGCGGGAGCACAGATACGCAGTATTTT
CSASRSSGSTDTQYF
>-|TRBJ1-2|TRBV6-5|few
TGTGCCAGCACCCGGGCGGGAGGTGGCTACACCTTC
CASTRAGGGYTF
>-|TRBJ1-2|TRBV28|-
TGTGCCAGCACCCCGCCTCTGGGGTATGGCTACACCTTC
CASTPPLGYGYTF
>TRBD1|TRBJ1-2|TRBV20-1|few
TGCAGTGCTAGGGATCCGACAGGGGTAGATGGCTACACCTTC
CSARDPTGVDGYTF
>-|TRBJ1-4|TRBV29-1|-
TGCAGCGCTACGATCAGGCCAACCGAGGGTGAAAAACTGTTTTTT
CSATIRPTEGEKLFF
>-|TRBJ2-3|TRBV29-1|many
TGCAGCGTCATTGACCCGGATCTCAGTACGCAGTATTTT
CSVIDPDLSTQYF
>TRBD2|TRBJ2-2|TRBV7-2|few
TGTGCCAGCAGCGGGACTAGCGGGAACACCGGGGAGCTGTTTTTT
CASSGTSGNTGELFF
>-|TRBJ2-5|TRBV7-6|few
TGTGCCAGCAGCTCCCTCCCCCAAGAGACCCAGTACTTC
CASSSLPQETQYF
>-|TRBJ2-7|TRBV19|many
TGTGCCAGTACCCTGGGGGCCGACAGAAACCACTACGAGCAGTACTTC
CASTLGADRNHYEQYF
>TRBD2|TRBJ2-7|TRBV29-1|-
TGCAGCGTTGAAGGGCTGGGAGGGCCCTACGAGCAGTACTTC
CSVEGLGGPYEQYF
>-|TRBJ2-1|TRBV12-3/TRBV12-4|-
TGTGCCAGCAGCTACGACAGGTACAATGAGCAGTTCTTC
CASSYDRYNEQFF
>-|TRBJ1-1|TRBV6-6|many
TGTGCCAGCACCCAAACCGGGGGCGGGAGGACTGAAGCTTTCTTT
CASTQTGGGRTEAFF
>TRBD2|TRBJ2-1|TRBV5-1|many
TGCGCCAGCAGCTTGGTCGCGGGAGGGCCGAGCAATGAGCAGTTCTTC
CASSLVAGGPSNEQFF
>-|TRBJ2-3|TRBV4-1|-
TGCGCCAGCAGCCAATCAAGGGGGTACACAGATACGCAGTATTTT
CASSQSRGYTDTQYF